The T cell receptor (beta chain) under discussion was sequenced for a study of T-cell memory formation after mild COVID-19. Deletions cut 6 bases from V and 3 bases from J, with 5 bases between. This CDR3 comprises 11 residues. Germline loops: CDR1 SNHLY, CDR2 FYNNEI. This clonotype has at least ten counts. Using its own MiXCR run on the 5' RACE reads, TCRdb lists one record per CDR3 protein. The repertoire holds 150,000 to 200,000 distinct CDR3 sequences, with roughly 12% as singletons. V and J are TRBV2 and TRBJ2-5; the D is unclear. The TCR comes from a man in his late teens or twenties who had mild COVID-19 (a few samples of this study predate the infection). Cell type and time point are not known. The specimen was PBMCs or a T cell subset sorted from them (not recorded which). CDR3 sequence (DNA): TGTGCCAGCAGGGTAGAAGAGACCCAGTACTTC. This translates into CASRVEETQYF.